One and the same sample provided the 2 T cell receptor beta chains below, sequenced in a study of cytomegalovirus exposure and HLA in healthy donors. Researchers ran the PCR with 60 Vbeta and 13 Jbeta primers. This table comes from immunoSEQ multiplex PCR, and its TCRdb copy is limited to in-frame clones, with some not included. The table lists 150,000 or so clones, about 75% of them singletons. Material: PBMCs. These receptors all stem from a man in his forties or fifties in good health and CMV-seronegative.

V is TRBV5-1 and J is TRBJ2-1, with TRBD2 matching 9 bases. Germline V gives CDR1 SGHRS, CDR2 YFSETQ. The trim removed 0 bases at V and 8 bases at J, leaving 3 bases unmatched. The CDR3 runs to 14 residues. Here the CDR3 DNA reads TGCGCCAGCAGCTTGGCCGCTAGCGGGGATGAGCAGTTCTTC. It translates to CASSLAASGDEQFF.

The chain joins TRBV30 to TRBJ2-1; 7 nucleotides agree with TRBD1. After removal of 2 bases from V and 5 bases from J, the junction contained 6 bases not matched to a gene. The CDR3 extends over 14 amino acids. Germline V gene sequence: CDR1 GTSNPN, CDR2 SVGIG (reference sequence). This CDR3 is CAWSKGGANNEQFF. CDR3 bases: TGTGCCTGGAGTAAAGGGGGCGCCAACAATGAGCAGTTCTTC.